What follows describes a single T cell receptor (beta chain). The authors prepared the TCRbeta library with unique molecular identifiers. TCRdb itself ran the PCR reads through MiXCR, one entry per CDR3 protein. The data show hundreds of thousands of distinct CDR3 sequences, 16% seen once. These data come from a study of T-cell reconstitution after alpha-beta-depleted transplantation in children. Germline CDR1 MGHRA, CDR2 YSYEKL. V was pared by 1 base and J by 0 bases, with 16 bases of the junction left unmatched. The length of the CDR3 is 22 residues. The gene calls are TRBV4-1 and TRBJ1-6; 9 bases line up with TRBD1. Sequencing was performed on PBMCs from the stem cell graft donor, taken from the stem cell graft. The clonotype originates from a human donor who donated a stem cell graft to a child with acute myeloid leukemia. The CDR3 coding sequence is TGCGCCAGCAGCCAAGGTCCTTACACCGGGACAGGGACCTACTCCTATAATTCACCCCTCCACTTT. Protein product: CASSQGPYTGTGTYSYNSPLHF.